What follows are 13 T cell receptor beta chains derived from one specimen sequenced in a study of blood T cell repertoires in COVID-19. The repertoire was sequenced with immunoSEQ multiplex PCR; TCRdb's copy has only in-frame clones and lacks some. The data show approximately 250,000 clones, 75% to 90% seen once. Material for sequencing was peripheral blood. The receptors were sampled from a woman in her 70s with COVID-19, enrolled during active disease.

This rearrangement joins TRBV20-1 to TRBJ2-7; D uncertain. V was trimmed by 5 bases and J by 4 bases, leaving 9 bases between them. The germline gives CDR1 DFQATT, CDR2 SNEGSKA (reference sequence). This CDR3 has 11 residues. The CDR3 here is CSALISYEQYF. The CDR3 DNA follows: TGCAGTGCTCTGATCAGTTACGAGCAGTACTTC.

The chain's CDR3 is CASSSASGGAWNEQFF. The DNA of the CDR3 is TGTGCCAGCAGCTCAGCTAGCGGGGGGGCGTGGAATGAGCAGTTCTTC. The chain has TRBV13 and TRBJ2-1; TRBD2 agrees at 12 bases. Germline assignment: CDR1 PRHDT and CDR2 FYEKMQ (reference sequence). V lost 4 bases to trimming and J lost 7 bases; unmatched junction nucleotides: 8. The CDR3 runs 16 residues.

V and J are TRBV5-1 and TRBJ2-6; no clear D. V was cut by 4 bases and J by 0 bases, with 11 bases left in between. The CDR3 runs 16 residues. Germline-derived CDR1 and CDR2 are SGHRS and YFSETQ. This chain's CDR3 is CASSLTESSGANVLTF. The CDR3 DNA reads TGCGCCAGCAGCCTAACTGAGAGCTCTGGGGCCAACGTCCTGACTTTC.

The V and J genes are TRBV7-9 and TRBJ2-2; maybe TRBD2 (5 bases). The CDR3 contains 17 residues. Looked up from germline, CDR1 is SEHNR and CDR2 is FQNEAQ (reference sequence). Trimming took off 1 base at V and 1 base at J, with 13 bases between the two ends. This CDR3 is CASSLVRQTMNTGELFF. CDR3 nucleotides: TGTGCCAGCAGCTTAGTCAGGCAGACTATGAACACCGGGGAGCTGTTTTTT.

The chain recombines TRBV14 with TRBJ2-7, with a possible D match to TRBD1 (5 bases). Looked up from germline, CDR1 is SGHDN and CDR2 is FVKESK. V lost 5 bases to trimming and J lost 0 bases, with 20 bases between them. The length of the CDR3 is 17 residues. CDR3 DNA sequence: TGTGCCAGCAGCTCCTTGGGTAGGGGTTTGAGCTCCTACGAGCAGTACTTC. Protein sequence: CASSSLGRGLSSYEQYF.

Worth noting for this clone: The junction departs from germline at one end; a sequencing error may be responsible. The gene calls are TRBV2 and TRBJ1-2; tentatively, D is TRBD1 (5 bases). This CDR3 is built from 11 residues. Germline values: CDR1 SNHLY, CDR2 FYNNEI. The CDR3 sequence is CASSTEGVGDF. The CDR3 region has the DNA TGTGCCAGCAGTACAGAAGGGGTTGGAGACTTC. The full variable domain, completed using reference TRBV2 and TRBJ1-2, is EPEVTQTPSHQVTQMGQEVILRCVPISNHLYFYWYRQILGQKVEFLVSFYNNEISEKSEIFDDQFSVERPDGSNFTLKIRSTKLEDSAMYFCASSTEGVGDFGSGTRLTVV.

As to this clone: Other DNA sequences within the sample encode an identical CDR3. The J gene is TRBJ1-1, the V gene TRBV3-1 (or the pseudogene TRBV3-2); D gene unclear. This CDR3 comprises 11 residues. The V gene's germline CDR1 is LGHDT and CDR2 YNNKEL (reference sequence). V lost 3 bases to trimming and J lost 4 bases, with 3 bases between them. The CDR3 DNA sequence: TGTGCCAGCAGCCACTCCACTGAAGCTTTCTTT. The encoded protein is CASSHSTEAFF.

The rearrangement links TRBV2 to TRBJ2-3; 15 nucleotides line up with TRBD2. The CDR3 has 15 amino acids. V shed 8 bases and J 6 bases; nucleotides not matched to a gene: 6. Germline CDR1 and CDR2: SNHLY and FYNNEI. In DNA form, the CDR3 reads TGTGCCAGCCCCGGACTAGCGGGGGGGCCGGATACGCAGTATTTT. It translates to CASPGLAGGPDTQYF.

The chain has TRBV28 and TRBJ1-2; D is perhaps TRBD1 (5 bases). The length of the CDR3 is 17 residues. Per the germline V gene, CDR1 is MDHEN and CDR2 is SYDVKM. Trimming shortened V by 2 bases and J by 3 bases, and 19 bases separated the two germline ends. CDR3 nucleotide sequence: TGTGCCAGCAGTTTAAGGCGCGGGGCAGGCGAGGACTATGGCTACACCTTC. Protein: CASSLRRGAGEDYGYTF.

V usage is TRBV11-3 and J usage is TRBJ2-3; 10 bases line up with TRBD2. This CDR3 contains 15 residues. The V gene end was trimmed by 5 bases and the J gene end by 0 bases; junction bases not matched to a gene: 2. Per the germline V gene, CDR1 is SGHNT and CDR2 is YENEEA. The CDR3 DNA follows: TGTGCCAGCAGCCTTAGCGGGGGGAGCACAGATACGCAGTATTTT. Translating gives CASSLSGGSTDTQYF.

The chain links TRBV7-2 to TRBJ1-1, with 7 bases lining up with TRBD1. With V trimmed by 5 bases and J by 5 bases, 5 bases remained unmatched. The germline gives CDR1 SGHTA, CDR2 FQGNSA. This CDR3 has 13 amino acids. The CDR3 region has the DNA TGTGCCAGCAGCGCGACAGGGCCAACTGAAGCTTTCTTT. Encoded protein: CASSATGPTEAFF.

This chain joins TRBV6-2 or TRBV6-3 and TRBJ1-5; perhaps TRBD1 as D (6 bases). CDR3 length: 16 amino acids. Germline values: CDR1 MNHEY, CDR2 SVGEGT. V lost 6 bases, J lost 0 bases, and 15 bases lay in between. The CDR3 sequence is CASSPPDRISNQPQHF. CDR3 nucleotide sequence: TGTGCCAGCAGCCCCCCCGACAGGATTAGCAATCAGCCCCAGCATTTT.

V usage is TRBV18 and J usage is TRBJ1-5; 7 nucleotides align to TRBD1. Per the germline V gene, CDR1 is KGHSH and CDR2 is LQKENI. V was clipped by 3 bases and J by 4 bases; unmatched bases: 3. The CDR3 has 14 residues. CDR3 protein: CASSPRDRNQPQHF. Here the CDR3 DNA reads TGTGCCAGCTCACCCCGGGACAGAAATCAGCCCCAGCATTTT.